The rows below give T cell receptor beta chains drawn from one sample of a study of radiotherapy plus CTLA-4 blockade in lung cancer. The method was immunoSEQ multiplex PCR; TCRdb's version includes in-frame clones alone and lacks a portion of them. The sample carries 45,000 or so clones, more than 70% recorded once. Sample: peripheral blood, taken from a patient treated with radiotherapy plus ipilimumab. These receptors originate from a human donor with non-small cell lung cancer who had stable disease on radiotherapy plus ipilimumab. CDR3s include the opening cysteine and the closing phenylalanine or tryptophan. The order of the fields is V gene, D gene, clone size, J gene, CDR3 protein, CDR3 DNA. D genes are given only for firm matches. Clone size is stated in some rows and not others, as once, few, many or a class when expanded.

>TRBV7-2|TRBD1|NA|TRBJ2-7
CASSPSGQPVYEQYF
TGTGCCAGCAGCCCGTCGGGACAGCCAGTCTACGAGCAGTACTTC
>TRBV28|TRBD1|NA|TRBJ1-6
CASKSLDRANSPLHF
TGTGCCAGCAAATCTCTAGACAGGGCTAATTCACCCCTCCACTTT
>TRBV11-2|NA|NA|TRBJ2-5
CASSSRTDPQETQYF
TGTGCCAGCAGCTCCCGGACAGACCCACAAGAGACCCAGTACTTC
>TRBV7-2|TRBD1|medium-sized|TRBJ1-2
CASSSLGTDYNYGYTF
TGTGCCAGCAGCTCGCTAGGGACAGATTATAACTATGGCTACACCTTC
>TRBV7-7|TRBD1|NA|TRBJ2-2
CASSTRQGTGELFF
TGTGCCAGCAGCACCAGACAGGGGACCGGGGAGCTGTTTTTT
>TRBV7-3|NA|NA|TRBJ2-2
CASRQLPEQGNTGELFF
TGTGCCAGCAGACAGTTACCGGAACAGGGGAACACCGGGGAGCTGTTTTTT
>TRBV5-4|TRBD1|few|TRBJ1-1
CASSLVGRGQGNTEAFF
TGTGCCAGCAGCTTGGTGGGGCGGGGACAGGGTAACACTGAAGCTTTCTTT
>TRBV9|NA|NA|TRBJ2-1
CASSVVRGPYNEQFF
TGTGCCAGCAGCGTAGTGCGGGGCCCCTACAATGAGCAGTTCTTC
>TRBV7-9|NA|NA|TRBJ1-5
CASSQRGPSNQPQHF
TGTGCCAGCAGCCAAAGGGGACCGAGCAATCAGCCCCAGCATTTT
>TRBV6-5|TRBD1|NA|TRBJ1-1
CASNGQENTEAFF
TGTGCCAGCAACGGACAGGAGAACACTGAAGCTTTCTTT
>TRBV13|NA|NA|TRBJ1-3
CASSLGTGSSGNTIYF
TGTGCCAGCAGCTTAGGGACAGGCAGCTCTGGAAACACCATATATTTT
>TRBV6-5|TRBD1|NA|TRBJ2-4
CASSPTSGQGGIQYF
TGTGCCAGCAGTCCCACCTCGGGACAGGGGGGCATTCAGTACTTC
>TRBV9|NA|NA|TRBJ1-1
CASSVDGHPLTEAFF
TGTGCCAGCAGCGTAGATGGACACCCCCTGACTGAAGCTTTCTTT
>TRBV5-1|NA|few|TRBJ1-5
CASSLAGGNQPQHF
TGCGCCAGCAGCTTAGCAGGGGGCAATCAGCCCCAGCATTTT
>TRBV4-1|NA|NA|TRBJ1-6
CASSLYGGGQSSYNSPLHF
TGCGCCAGCAGCCTCTACGGGGGGGGACAAAGCTCCTATAATTCACCCCTCCACTTT
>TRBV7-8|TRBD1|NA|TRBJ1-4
CASSLGTGFSEKLFF
TGTGCCAGCAGCCTAGGGACAGGGTTTTCGGAAAAACTGTTTTTT
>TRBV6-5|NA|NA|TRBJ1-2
CASSYMGSQGGGYTF
TGTGCCAGCAGTTACATGGGGAGTCAGGGTGGCGGCTACACCTTC
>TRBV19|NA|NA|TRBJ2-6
CASSIPTRGLSISGANVLTF
TGTGCCAGTAGTATCCCGACGAGGGGTCTGTCTATCTCTGGGGCCAACGTCCTGACTTTC
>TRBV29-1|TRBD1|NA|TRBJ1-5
CSVGQGAHQPQHF
TGCAGCGTCGGACAGGGAGCGCATCAGCCCCAGCATTTT
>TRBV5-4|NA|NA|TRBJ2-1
CASSLVQGEFF
TGTGCCAGCAGCTTGGTACAGGGCGAGTTCTTC
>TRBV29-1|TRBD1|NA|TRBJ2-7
CSVGGAGGGSYEQYF
TGCAGCGTTGGGGGCGCAGGGGGCGGGTCCTACGAGCAGTACTTC
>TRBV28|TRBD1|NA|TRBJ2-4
CASSKIGQALAKNIQYF
TGTGCCAGCAGTAAAATCGGACAGGCACTAGCCAAAAACATTCAGTACTTC
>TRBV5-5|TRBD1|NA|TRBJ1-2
CASSLSSTGSGYGYTF
TGTGCCAGCAGCCTGTCATCGACAGGGTCGGGCTATGGCTACACCTTC
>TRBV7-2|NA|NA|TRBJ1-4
CASSLGPTANEKLFF
TGTGCCAGCAGCCTTGGGCCTACGGCTAATGAAAAACTGTTTTTT
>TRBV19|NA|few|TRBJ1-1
CASTPLRQKATEAFF
TGTGCCAGTACTCCTCTAAGACAGAAGGCAACTGAAGCTTTCTTT
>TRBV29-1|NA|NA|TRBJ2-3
CSAWGSTDTQYF
TGCAGCGCCTGGGGTAGCACAGATACGCAGTATTTT
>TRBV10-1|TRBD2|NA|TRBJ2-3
CASSGRGGILEDTQYF
TGCGCCAGCAGTGGTCGGGGGGGCATTTTGGAAGATACGCAGTATTTT
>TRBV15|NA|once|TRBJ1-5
CATSPEGGFGQPQHF
TGTGCCACCAGCCCAGAGGGGGGATTTGGTCAGCCCCAGCATTTT
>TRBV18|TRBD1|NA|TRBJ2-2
CASSPNRDSLEELFF
TGTGCCAGCTCACCTAACCGGGACAGCTTGGAGGAGCTGTTTTTT
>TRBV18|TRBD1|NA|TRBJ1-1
CASSSGGDTEAFF
TGTGCCAGCTCATCAGGGGGGGACACTGAAGCTTTCTTT